A selection of T cell receptor beta chains follows, all from one sample in a study of graft-versus-host responses after intestinal transplantation. This table comes from immunoSEQ multiplex PCR, and its TCRdb copy is limited to in-frame clones, with some not included. The sample carries a few thousand clones, roughly three quarters recorded once. Sequenced here: ileum tissue, sampled roughly 290 days after intestinal transplant. The receptors stem from a human patient who received an intestinal transplant, so some T cells may come from the graft donor. Both conserved end residues are part of each CDR3. The D gene is left open where the match is weak. Size is stated for part of the rows, as once, few or many counts, or as a class when the clone is expanded.

D gene,J gene,CDR3 length,clone size,V gene,CDR3 protein,CDR3 DNA
.,TRBJ1-2,13,.,TRBV10-1,CATAYGRGHGYTF,TGCGCCACGGCTTACGGCAGGGGACATGGCTACACCTTC
TRBD1,TRBJ2-7,14,.,TRBV10-3,CAIRSDRSSYEQYF,TGTGCCATCAGATCGGACAGGAGCTCCTACGAGCAGTACTTC
.,TRBJ2-7,16,.,TRBV9,CASSVAKGTYSYEQYF,TGTGCCAGCAGCGTAGCTAAGGGGACTTACTCCTACGAGCAGTACTTC
TRBD1,TRBJ2-5,15,.,TRBV29-1,CSVFIPGQGGETQYF,TGCAGCGTCTTCATTCCGGGACAGGGAGGAGAGACCCAGTACTTC
TRBD2,TRBJ2-7,14,.,TRBV27,CASRSGRASYEQYF,TGTGCCAGCAGGAGCGGGAGGGCCTCCTACGAGCAGTACTTC
.,TRBJ1-1,14,.,TRBV30,CAWSVRVENTEAFF,TGTGCCTGGAGTGTAAGGGTAGAAAACACTGAAGCTTTCTTT
.,TRBJ2-7,15,.,TRBV14,CASSRRLASSIEQYF,TGTGCCAGCAGCCGACGTTTAGCGTCCTCCATCGAGCAGTACTTC
TRBD2,TRBJ2-1,16,.,TRBV28,CASYLRTSGGYNEQFF,TGTGCCAGCTATCTAAGAACTAGCGGGGGGTACAATGAGCAGTTCTTC
.,TRBJ2-1,15,.,TRBV5-1,CASSLGRGPYNEQFF,TGCGCCAGCAGCTTGGGGCGGGGACCCTACAATGAGCAGTTCTTC
.,TRBJ1-1,12,.,TRBV5-1,CASSWGNTEAFF,TGCGCCAGCAGTTGGGGAAACACTGAAGCTTTCTTT
.,TRBJ2-7,13,.,TRBV28,CASRQASPYEQYF,TGTGCCAGCAGGCAGGCTTCCCCCTACGAGCAGTACTTC
.,TRBJ1-6,15,few,TRBV15,CATSRDDRINSPLHF,TGTGCCACCAGCAGAGATGATAGGATTAATTCACCCCTCCACTTT
.,TRBJ2-1,15,.,TRBV4-2,CASSLPGRPGNEQFF,TGTGCCAGCAGTTTACCGGGACGGCCCGGAAATGAGCAGTTCTTC
TRBD2,TRBJ2-1,15,few,TRBV19,CASSPPGLIRNEQFF,TGTGCCAGTAGTCCACCGGGACTAATAAGGAATGAGCAGTTCTTC
TRBD1,TRBJ1-1,16,once,TRBV4-2,CASSLVGQGLDTEAFF,TGTGCCAGCAGCTTGGTCGGACAGGGTTTGGACACTGAAGCTTTCTTT
TRBD2,TRBJ2-1,16,.,TRBV11-3,CASSPSLAGGYNEQFF,TGTGCCAGCAGCCCTAGTTTAGCGGGAGGGTACAATGAGCAGTTCTTC
.,TRBJ1-4,15,.,TRBV6-6,CASTSNRAKGEKLFF,TGTGCCAGCACTTCGAACAGGGCTAAGGGTGAAAAACTGTTTTTT
.,TRBJ2-2,14,.,TRBV5-4,CASSLATSTGELFF,TGTGCCAGCAGCTTGGCCACTAGCACCGGGGAGCTGTTTTTT
.,TRBJ2-3,14,.,TRBV28,CATIRAGTTDTQYF,TGTGCCACCATTCGGGCGGGCACCACAGATACGCAGTATTTT
.,TRBJ2-4,19,.,TRBV18,CASSPRGGWGRLAKNIQYF,TGTGCCAGCTCACCAAGGGGAGGCTGGGGGCGCCTAGCCAAAAACATTCAGTACTTC